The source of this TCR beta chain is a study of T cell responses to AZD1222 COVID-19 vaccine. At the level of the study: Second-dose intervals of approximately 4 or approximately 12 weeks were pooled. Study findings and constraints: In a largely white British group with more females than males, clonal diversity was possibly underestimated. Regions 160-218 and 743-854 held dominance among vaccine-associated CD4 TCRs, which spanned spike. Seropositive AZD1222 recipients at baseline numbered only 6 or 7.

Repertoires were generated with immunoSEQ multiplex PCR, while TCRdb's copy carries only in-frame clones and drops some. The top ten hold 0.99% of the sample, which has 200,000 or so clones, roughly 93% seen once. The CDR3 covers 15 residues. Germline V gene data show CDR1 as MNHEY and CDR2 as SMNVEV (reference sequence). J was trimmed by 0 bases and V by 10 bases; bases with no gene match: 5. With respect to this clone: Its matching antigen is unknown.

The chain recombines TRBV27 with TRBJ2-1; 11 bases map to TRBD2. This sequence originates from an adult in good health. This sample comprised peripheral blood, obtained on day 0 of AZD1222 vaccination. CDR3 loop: CATTSGRGSYNEQFF. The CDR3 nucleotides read TGTGCCACCACTAGCGGGAGAGGCTCCTACAATGAGCAGTTCTTC.